This TCR beta chain was obtained from a study of T cell changes during pregnancy in multiple sclerosis. Sequencing used immunoSEQ multiplex PCR; TCRdb keeps in-frame clones, though not all of them. The table has approximately 90,000 clones, about 91% seen once. Source: peripheral blood, taken before pregnancy. The TCR originated in a female donor with multiple sclerosis, enrolled in a pregnancy study.

The CDR3 sequence is CASSPGGLGEQFF. The CDR3 DNA follows: TGTGCCAGCAGCCCCGGAGGGCTAGGAGAGCAGTTCTTC. The J gene is TRBJ2-1, the V gene TRBV7-7; a possible D gene is TRBD2 (6 bases). V was clipped by 5 bases and J by 10 bases, with 15 bases between them. This CDR3 is 13 amino acids long. CDR1 is SSHAT and CDR2 is FNYEAQ in the germline V gene (reference sequence). Based on the CDR3 plus reference TRBV7-7 and TRBJ2-1, the full variable domain is GAGVSQSPRYKVTKRGQDVTLRCDPISSHATLYWYQQALGQGPEFLTYFNYEAQPDKSGLPSDRFSAERPEGSISTLTIQRTEQRDSAMYRCASSPGGLGEQFFGPGTRLTVL.